The clone carrying this T cell receptor beta chain was seen a handful of times. As yet, its antigen is unknown. The data are from a study of molecular identifiers for immune sequencing clone quantification. Whole-study findings and limits: Clonotypes topping 20 RNA copies carried over 99% of effector molecules but under 1% of naive ones.

TCRdb called the PCR reads again in MiXCR, with one record for every CDR3 protein. The sample contains around 480,000 distinct CDR3 sequences, 20% to 25% of which appear only once. The CDR3 is 14 amino acids. The germline CDR1 and CDR2 sequences are MNHNS and SASEGT. The V segment lost 10 bases and the J segment 0 bases; nucleotides outside the gene matches: 3. The sample consisted of naive CD8+ T cells from blood, with Jurkat cell RNA spiked in. Specified subset: FACS-sorted CD8+CD4-CCR7+CD45RA+ naive T cells. This sequence originates from a human donor in good health. Some libraries in this study had Jurkat cell RNA spiked in. V is TRBV6-1 and J is TRBJ2-2, with 9 bases matching TRBD2. The CDR3 spells CATAGGTNTGELFF. CDR3 coding DNA: TGTGCCACTGCGGGGGGGACGAACACCGGGGAGCTGTTTTTT.